These 23 T cell receptor beta chains were all obtained from the same sample, sequenced in a study of blood T cell repertoires in COVID-19. TCRdb keeps only in-frame clones here, not all; method: immunoSEQ multiplex PCR. The data hold 350,000 or so clones, with roughly 90% observed a single time. The specimen sequenced was peripheral blood. Receptor source: an older woman with COVID-19, enrolled during active disease.

This CDR3 is CASSLSGGSGFEAFF. CDR3 DNA: TGTGCCAGCAGTCTTTCAGGGGGCTCGGGGTTTGAAGCTTTCTTT. The chain links TRBV28 to TRBJ1-1, with 8 nucleotides matching TRBD1. Germline V gene lookup returns CDR1 MDHEN and CDR2 SYDVKM. This CDR3 spans 15 amino acids. Trimming removed 5 bases from V and 7 bases from J; junction bases left unmatched: 12.

This clone was picked up a small number of times. The J gene is TRBJ1-5, the V gene TRBV24-1; the D gene is possibly TRBD1 (5 bases). The germline V gene encodes CDR1 KGHDR and CDR2 SFDVKD. This CDR3 spans 15 amino acids. The V end lost 4 bases, the J end lost 3 bases, and 12 bases lay between the germline ends. CDR3 coding DNA: TGTGCCACCAGTGACCCGACAGTTCCCAATCAGCCCCAGCATTTT. Its translation: CATSDPTVPNQPQHF.

This sequence joins TRBV28 and TRBJ2-2, with 9 positions matching TRBD1. After removal of 1 base from V and 4 bases from J, the junction contained 10 bases not matched to a gene. CDR3 length: 18 amino acids. Germline V gene lookup returns CDR1 MDHEN and CDR2 SYDVKM. DNA for the CDR3: TGTGCCAGCAGTTTATCTGCAGGGGGACAGGGATTCACCGGGGAGCTGTTTTTT. Its protein product is CASSLSAGGQGFTGELFF.

This clone was seen only a few times. The CDR3 DNA sequence: TGTGCCAGCAGGGCCCGGACAGACCCTGGAAACACCATATATTTT. Its protein is CASRARTDPGNTIYF. This chain connects TRBV2 to TRBJ1-3; D is perhaps TRBD1 (6 bases). The ends were cut back, 6 bases at V and 2 bases at J, with 14 bases in the middle. In germline, CDR1 is SNHLY, CDR2 FYNNEI. The CDR3 length is 15 residues.

This chain joins TRBV6-5 and TRBJ2-1; D is possibly TRBD1 (6 bases). This CDR3 contains 15 residues. Trimming took off 4 bases at V and 5 bases at J, with 15 bases between the two ends. Germline values: CDR1 MNHEY, CDR2 SVGAGI. CDR3 region: CASSSTGFKNNEQFF. The CDR3 coding sequence is TGTGCCAGCAGTTCTACAGGGTTCAAAAACAATGAGCAGTTCTTC.

The V gene is TRBV4-1, the J gene TRBJ1-2; no definite D call. V was clipped by 1 base and J by 7 bases, with 16 bases between them. Germline loops: CDR1 MGHRA, CDR2 YSYEKL. This CDR3 has 15 residues. CDR3 nucleotide sequence: TGCGCCAGCAGCCAAGGAGAAGCCCCCCCGGGTGGCTACACCTTC. Residues: CASSQGEAPPGGYTF.

The chain combines TRBV28 with TRBJ1-6; D unclear. CDR1 is MDHEN, CDR2 SYDVKM, per germline. Trimming shortened V by 7 bases and J by 8 bases, and 15 bases separated the two germline ends. The length of the CDR3 is 14 residues. DNA of the CDR3: TGTGCCAGCACCTCACGGCGCGGGCATTCACCCCTCCACTTT. This encodes CASTSRRGHSPLHF.

V usage is TRBV7-3 and J usage is TRBJ1-1, with D unresolved. The V gene lost 3 bases and the J gene lost 0 bases, with 5 bases spanning the gap. Germline V gives CDR1 SGHTA, CDR2 FQGTGA. The CDR3 runs 13 residues. The CDR3, as DNA: TGTGCCAGCAGCTTCCACATGAACACTGAAGCTTTCTTT. Translation: CASSFHMNTEAFF.

This chain connects TRBV15 to TRBJ1-4; perhaps TRBD1 as D (6 bases). The V gene's germline CDR1 is LNHNV and CDR2 YYDKDF (reference sequence). This CDR3 comprises 15 residues. V lost 0 bases and J 8 bases, leaving 13 bases between the germline ends. The CDR3 DNA is TGTGCCACCAGCAGAGAGGGGACAAAGGGCGAAAAACTGTTTTTT. It is translated as CATSREGTKGEKLFF.

This clone appeared once. The chain couples TRBV14 to TRBJ2-1, with TRBD2 identical over 14 bases. V was pared by 3 bases and J by 7 bases, with 11 bases of the junction left unmatched. This CDR3 is built from 18 residues. Germline V CDR1 and CDR2: SGHDN, FVKESK. The CDR3 spells CASSHALRTSGGRNEQFF. The CDR3 DNA sequence: TGTGCCAGCAGCCACGCACTTCGGACTAGCGGGGGGAGGAATGAGCAGTTCTTC. Together with reference TRBV14 and TRBJ2-1, the CDR3 gives the full variable domain: EAGVTQFPSHSVIEKGQTVTLRCDPISGHDNLYWYRRVMGKEIKFLLHFVKESKQDESGMPNNRFLAERTGGTYSTLKVQPAELEDSGVYFCASSHALRTSGGRNEQFFGPGTRLTVL.

The genes are TRBV5-4 and TRBJ2-1; 10 positions match TRBD2. The V gene end was trimmed by 2 bases and the J gene end by 7 bases; junction bases not matched to a gene: 9. CDR3 length equals 16 residues. Germline CDR1 is SGHNT and CDR2 is YYREEE (reference sequence). CDR3: CASSFPKRGGVNEQFF. Written as DNA, the CDR3 is TGTGCCAGCAGCTTCCCTAAGCGGGGGGGCGTGAATGAGCAGTTCTTC. Full variable domain (missing parts from reference TRBV5-4 and TRBJ2-1): ETGVTQSPTHLIKTRGQQVTLRCSSQSGHNTVSWYQQALGQGPQFIFQYYREEENGRGNFPPRFSGLQFPNYSSELNVNALELDDSALYLCASSFPKRGGVNEQFFGPGTRLTVL.

The rearrangement joins TRBV19 to TRBJ2-3, with a possible D match to TRBD2 (5 bases). CDR1 and CDR2 from the germline V gene are LNHDA and SQIVND (reference sequence). This CDR3 spans 13 amino acids. The ends were cut back, 6 bases at V and 2 bases at J, with 9 bases in the middle. The CDR3 sequence: CASRAADTDTQYF. As DNA, the CDR3 is TGTGCCAGTAGGGCAGCGGACACAGATACGCAGTATTTT.

The chain joins TRBV6-2 or TRBV6-3 to TRBJ1-1; 10 positions agree with TRBD1. Germline V CDR1 and CDR2: MNHEY, SVGEGT. J was trimmed by 10 bases and V by 6 bases; bases with no gene match: 8. This CDR3 comprises 13 residues. The CDR3 spells CASSRQGATGAFF. Here the CDR3 DNA reads TGTGCCAGCAGCAGACAGGGGGCAACGGGAGCTTTCTTT.

V usage is TRBV19 and J usage is TRBJ1-6; TRBD1 matches at 8 bases. Germline V lookup: CDR1 LNHDA, CDR2 SQIVND (reference sequence). The CDR3 totals 16 residues. Trimming cost V 7 bases and J 10 bases; bases outside gene matches: 15. In nucleotides, the CDR3 is TGTGCCAGTACTCCCCAGTGGGGACAGGCGGGGTCACCCCTCCACTTT. Its translation is CASTPQWGQAGSPLHF.

This chain joins TRBV10-3 and TRBJ2-3; 7 positions agree with TRBD2. CDR1 ENHRY and CDR2 SYGVKD come from the germline V gene. J lost 6 bases, V lost 4 bases, and 4 bases had no gene match. This CDR3 has 13 amino acids. The CDR3 DNA is TGTGCCATCAGTGGGGGGGGTCAGGATACGCAGTATTTT. This translates into CAISGGGQDTQYF.

The chain employs TRBV2 and TRBJ2-3; D is perhaps TRBD2 (7 bases). In germline, CDR1 is SNHLY, CDR2 FYNNEI. The CDR3 runs 14 residues. CDR3 loop: CVNWGGGFTDTQYF. The CDR3 coding sequence is TGTGTCAACTGGGGCGGGGGCTTCACAGATACGCAGTATTTT.

The chain links TRBV2 to TRBJ2-3, with D tentatively TRBD1 (5 bases). Germline V gives CDR1 SNHLY, CDR2 FYNNEI. Trimming removed 1 base at V and 8 bases at J, with 7 bases between. The CDR3 has 12 residues. The CDR3 nucleotides read TGTGCCAGCAGTGAAGAGGGGTTTACGCAGTATTTT. Translation: CASSEEGFTQYF.

Notes on this clone: An end of the junction differs from the germline gene, which may be a read error. CDR3 loop: CAVDRGPSYNSPLHF. Written as DNA, the CDR3 is TGCGCCGTAGACAGGGGGCCCTCCTATAATTCACCCCTCCACTTT. This chain joins TRBV30 and TRBJ1-6, with 10 bases identical to TRBD1. The CDR3 sequence is 15 residues long. Germline V gene data show CDR1 as GTSNPN and CDR2 as SVGIG (reference sequence).

The rearrangement joins TRBV5-1 to TRBJ1-4; D gene uncertain. CDR3 length: 14 residues. The germline V gene has CDR1 SGHRS and CDR2 YFSETQ. The V and J ends lost 5 bases and 3 bases respectively, with 11 bases between them. CDR3 loop: CASRRTGANEKLFF. The DNA for the CDR3 is TGCGCCAGCAGGAGGACCGGGGCTAATGAAAAACTGTTTTTT.

J is TRBJ1-1 and V is TRBV11-2; D is perhaps TRBD1 (6 bases). The CDR3 loop spans 14 amino acids. V was pared by 0 bases and J by 7 bases, with 12 bases between. Per germline, CDR1 SGHAT and CDR2 FQNNGV. The CDR3 protein is CASSLDTPRGEAFF. The CDR3 DNA reads as TGTGCCAGCAGCTTAGACACCCCCAGGGGTGAAGCTTTCTTT. Full variable domain (rest looked up from reference TRBV11-2 and TRBJ1-1): EAGVAQSPRYKIIEKRQSVAFWCNPISGHATLYWYQQILGQGPKLLIQFQNNGVVDDSQLPKDRFSAERLKGVDSTLKIQPAKLEDSAVYLCASSLDTPRGEAFFGQGTRLTVV.

The J gene is TRBJ1-5, the V gene TRBV19; D unresolved. CDR1 is LNHDA, CDR2 SQIVND, per germline (reference sequence). The CDR3 extends over 13 amino acids. Trimming shortened V by 3 bases and J by 6 bases, and 9 bases separated the two germline ends. CDR3 residues: CASSIQQVQPQHF. The DNA of the CDR3 is TGTGCCAGTAGTATCCAGCAGGTTCAGCCCCAGCATTTT.

The rearrangement links TRBV6-5 to TRBJ1-2; 8 bases agree with TRBD1. Germline CDR1 reads MNHEY; CDR2 reads SVGAGI. With V trimmed by 4 bases and J by 7 bases, 11 bases remained unmatched. The CDR3 loop spans 15 amino acids. The chain's CDR3 is CASSSRTGSPVGYTF. In DNA form, the CDR3 reads TGTGCCAGCAGTTCTCGGACAGGGTCTCCGGTTGGCTACACCTTC.

This chain links TRBV5-1 with TRBJ1-2; a weak D match, TRBD1 (5 bases). Germline V lookup: CDR1 SGHRS, CDR2 YFSETQ. This CDR3 comprises 16 residues. V lost 4 bases and J 0 bases, leaving 16 bases between the germline ends. The CDR3 protein is CASSGWTPSTNYGYTF. The CDR3 DNA sequence: TGCGCCAGCAGCGGATGGACACCTTCAACTAACTATGGCTACACCTTC. Together with reference TRBV5-1 and TRBJ1-2, the CDR3 gives the full variable domain: KAGVTQTPRYLIKTRGQQVTLSCSPISGHRSVSWYQQTPGQGLQFLFEYFSETQRNKGNFPGRFSGRQFSNSRSEMNVSTLELGDSALYLCASSGWTPSTNYGYTFGSGTRLTVV.